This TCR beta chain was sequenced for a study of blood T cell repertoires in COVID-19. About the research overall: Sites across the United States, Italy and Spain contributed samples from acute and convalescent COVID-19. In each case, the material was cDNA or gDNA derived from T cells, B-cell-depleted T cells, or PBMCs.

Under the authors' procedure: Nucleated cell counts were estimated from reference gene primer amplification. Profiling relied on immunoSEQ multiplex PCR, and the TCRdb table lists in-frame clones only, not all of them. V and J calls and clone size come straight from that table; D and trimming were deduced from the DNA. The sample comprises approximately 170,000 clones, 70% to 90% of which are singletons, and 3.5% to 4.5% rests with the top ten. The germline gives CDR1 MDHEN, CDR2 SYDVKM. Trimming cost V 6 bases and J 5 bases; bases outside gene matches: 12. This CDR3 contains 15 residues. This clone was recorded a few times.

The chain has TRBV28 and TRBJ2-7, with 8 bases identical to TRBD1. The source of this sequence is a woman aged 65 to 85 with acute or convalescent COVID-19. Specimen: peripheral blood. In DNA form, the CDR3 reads TGTGCCAGCAGAGTAGTCAGGACAGGGCTCCACGAGCAGTACTTC. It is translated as CASRVVRTGLHEQYF.